This TCR beta chain is drawn from a study of blood T cell repertoires in COVID-19. Whole-study context: From the United States, Italy and Spain came samples of acute and convalescent COVID-19. Nucleic acid was either cDNA or gDNA, and it came from T cells, B-cell-depleted T cells, or PBMCs.

The sample holds one count of this clone. The germline V and J ends were trimmed by 5 bases and 4 bases, with 11 bases remaining between them. In germline, CDR1 is SQVTM, CDR2 ANQGSEA. The CDR3 sequence is 12 residues long. Cohorts were determined from participant-reported clinical history. Authors' processing steps: Reference gene primer amplification gave nucleated cell count estimates. Clones were read by immunoSEQ multiplex PCR, and TCRdb kept only the in-frame ones, dropping some. From that table come the V and J calls and clone size; the DNA was used to work out D and trimming. This table has some 200,000 clones, around 84% appearing once.

The chain couples TRBV29-1 to TRBJ1-2; D is perhaps TRBD1 (5 bases). Sequenced material: PBMCs or T cells enriched from blood (not recorded which). This clonotype was sampled from a woman aged 40 to 50 with acute COVID-19. CDR3 sequence (DNA): TGCAGCGTTTATGGGACTCTCTATGGCTACACCTTC. Translation gives CSVYGTLYGYTF.